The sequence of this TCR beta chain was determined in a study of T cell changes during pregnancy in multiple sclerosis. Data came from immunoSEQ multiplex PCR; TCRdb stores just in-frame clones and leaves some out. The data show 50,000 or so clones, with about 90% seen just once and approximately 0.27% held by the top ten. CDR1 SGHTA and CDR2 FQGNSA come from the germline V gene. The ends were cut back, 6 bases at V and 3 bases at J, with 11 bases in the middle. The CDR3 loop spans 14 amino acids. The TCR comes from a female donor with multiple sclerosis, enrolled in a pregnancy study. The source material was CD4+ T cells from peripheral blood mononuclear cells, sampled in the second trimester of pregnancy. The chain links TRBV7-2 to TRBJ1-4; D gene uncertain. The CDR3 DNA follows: TGTGCCAGCAGGTCTGGGAGATCTAATGAAAAACTGTTTTTT. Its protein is CASRSGRSNEKLFF.